This T cell receptor beta chain was recovered during a study of T cell responses to AZD1222 COVID-19 vaccine. TCRdb's copy holds only in-frame clones and misses some; the assay was immunoSEQ multiplex PCR. The data show 130,000 to 150,000 clones, around 88% seen once. Overall study findings and caveats: Reports indicate that nearly half of spike-specific TCRs are directed at unmutated variant regions. Regions 160-218 and 743-854 dominated among vaccine-associated CD4 TCRs spanning spike.

As regards this clone: Its antigen is undetermined.

Material: peripheral blood, obtained on day 0 of AZD1222 vaccination. The receptor was isolated from an adult in good health.

The CDR3 DNA sequence: TGTGCCAGCAGTTCGGCAGGACACTATGGCTACACCTTC. It codes for CASSSAGHYGYTF. This sequence joins TRBV6-5 and TRBJ1-2; no reliable D call. Germline lookup yields CDR1 MNHEY and CDR2 SVGAGI. V dropped 4 bases and J dropped 3 bases, with 9 bases sitting between them. This CDR3 is built from 13 residues.